This TCR beta chain was captured by sequencing in a study of T cells in Graves' hyperthyroidism and ophthalmopathy (dated by TCRdb to the late 2010s). Concerning the study at large: TCR V-J signatures able to tell the groups apart were searched for in a discovery cohort of about a hundred patients, of whom around 43 had Graves' ophthalmopathy and around 58 had stable Graves' hyperthyroidism. The 100 discovery patients were randomly split 7:3 into training and test sets. TCR Vbeta CDR3 sequencing of roughly 140 peripheral blood samples (approximately 44 ophthalmopathy, 75 hyperthyroidism and approximately 17 progressor patients) is reported in the paper. Whether ophthalmopathy could be predicted prospectively was tested in an independent validation cohort made up of roughly 20 hyperthyroidism patients plus 17 patients who later progressed to ophthalmopathy. The study also compared thyroid tissue and blood T-cell repertoires from 6 or 7 Graves' hyperthyroidism patients. After sampling, hyperthyroidism patients received methimazole starting at 30 mg daily, and ophthalmopathy patients received high-dose intravenous methylprednisolone.

Amplification of TCR beta CDR3 regions was carried out from RNA transcripts. For the first round of RT-PCR on the TCR CDR3, the HTBI primer set was used together with the Qiagen OneStep RT-PCR kit. Libraries were constructed in a second round of multiplex PCR, after which size selection and purification were carried out. The libraries were sequenced on an Illumina HiSeq2000 using paired-end 100 bp reads. Per the original workflow: SOAPnuke was used to process the raw data, with reads discarded if the reads contained adapters or uncalled bases, had a mean Phred below 15, or lacked an exact constant-primer or identifier match. COPE v1.2.5 was used to merge the high-quality paired reads, and each unique nucleotide sequence was defined as a clonotype. Clonotypes were aligned to IMGT TRBV, TRBD and TRBJ reference segments using MiTCR v1.1. The analysis was restricted to V-J combinations with a frequency above 0.0001, which together covered about 99% of the repertoires. A TCS score was defined as the ratio between F50 (clonal expansion) and ExV (chaos), using BLOSUM62-based TCRdist between CDR3 peptides within each V-J. Welch's t-statistics and random forest reduced around 510 V-J features to 13, which were used in a naive Bayes classifier (R e1071). In-frame beta chains were kept once TCRdb had trimmed the public reads at Q25 with fastp and called clones with MiXCR. CDR3 protein sequences are deduplicated, and each keeps its most common genes and DNA. TCRdb, not the original authors, processed these V and J calls. Counted in this sample were approximately 560,000 distinct CDR3 sequences; just over 45% of them appeared once. Together, the top ten hold 8.2% of the sample.

A patient counted as having stable Graves' hyperthyroidism if no progression to ophthalmopathy occurred over 18 months of follow-up. The hyperthyroidism patients were between 18 and 65 years old and newly diagnosed, with a disease duration of less than 2 months. The study excluded patients with uncontrolled infections, other autoimmune diseases, pregnancy or lactation. Clinical symptoms, serum thyroxine and TRAb, thyroid ultrasound, and orbital computed tomography formed the basis for the diagnoses. Total RNA was extracted using Trizol reagent, and RNA quality was assessed on an Agilent 2100 Bioanalyzer. Points the paper makes about the study in general: Most expanded thyroid clonotypes (frequency above 0.001) were also found in blood, which suggests that blood repertoires may mirror thyroid immune responses. In validation, progression to ophthalmopathy was predicted by the model with roughly 69% sensitivity and nearly 75% specificity, a median of roughly six months before onset. Ophthalmopathy was separated from stable hyperthyroidism by a 13 V-J signature model, with 85% to 90% sensitivity and around 81% specificity obtained in cross-validation and 80%/75% obtained in testing. No statistical method was used to fix the sample size in advance, and group allocation was not hidden from the investigators.

The germline V gene sets CDR1 to MNHEY and CDR2 to SVGEGT. There are 15 amino acids in the CDR3, from cysteine to phenylalanine inclusive. The CDR3 DNA has 45 bases and is translated from base 1. From V the trimming removes 6 bases and from J it removes 1 base, while the gene matches leave 7 bases of the junction unaccounted for. Concerning this clonotype: Its antigen remains unidentified. Per-base quality was not reported, and no clone a single base away is much larger than it.

The sequenced material came from peripheral blood or thyroid tissue (not recorded which). This chain is built from TRBV6-2 or TRBV6-3 and TRBJ1-1; 8 bases in the junction line up with TRBD1. The sequence derives from a young woman with Graves' hyperthyroidism. Donor details come from another sample of the same person, matched by shared clones. The DNA is TGTGCCAGCAGCGAACCCGGGACAGGGAACACTGAAGCTTTCTTT. Translated, this gives CASSEPGTGNTEAFF.